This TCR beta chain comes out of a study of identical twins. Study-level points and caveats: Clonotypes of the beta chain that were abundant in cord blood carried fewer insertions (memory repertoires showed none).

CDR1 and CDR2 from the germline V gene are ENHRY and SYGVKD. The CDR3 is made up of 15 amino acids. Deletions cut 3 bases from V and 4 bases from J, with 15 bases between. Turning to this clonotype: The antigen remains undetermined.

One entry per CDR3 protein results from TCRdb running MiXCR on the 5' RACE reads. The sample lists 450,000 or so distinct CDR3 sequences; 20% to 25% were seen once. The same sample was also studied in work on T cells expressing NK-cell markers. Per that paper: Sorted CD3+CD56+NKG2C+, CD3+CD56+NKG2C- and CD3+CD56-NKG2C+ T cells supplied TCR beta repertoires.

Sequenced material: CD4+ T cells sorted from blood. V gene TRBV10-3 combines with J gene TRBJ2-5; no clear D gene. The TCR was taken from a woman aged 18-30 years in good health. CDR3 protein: CAISDWSSRLETQYF. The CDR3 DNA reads TGTGCCATCAGTGATTGGAGTTCACGACTAGAGACCCAGTACTTC.